These 4 T cell receptor beta chains were sequenced from one sample in a study of blood T cell repertoires in COVID-19. Clones were sequenced by immunoSEQ multiplex PCR, and TCRdb holds only the in-frame ones, with some missing. Among 100,000 to 150,000 clones listed, about four fifths were seen once. The source material was peripheral blood. The receptor set was obtained from a man aged 40-49 years with active or convalescent COVID-19.

The chain couples TRBV9 to TRBJ2-3, with 7 bases matching TRBD1. The junction had 4 bases not matched to a gene; V was cut back by 3 bases and J by 6 bases. CDR1 and CDR2 (germline): SGDLS, YYNGEE. The length of the CDR3 is 13 residues. The CDR3 reads CASSAGDSDTQYF. For the CDR3, the DNA is TGTGCCAGCAGCGCTGGGGACAGTGATACGCAGTATTTT.

The rearrangement links TRBV7-2 to TRBJ1-4, with 9 nucleotides matching TRBD1. Trimming removed 5 bases from V and 7 bases from J; junction bases left unmatched: 8. Looked up from germline, CDR1 is SGHTA and CDR2 is FQGNSA. The CDR3 length is 15 residues. The CDR3: CASSQQGAQSEKLFF. CDR3 coding DNA: TGTGCCAGCAGCCAACAGGGGGCGCAGAGTGAAAAACTGTTTTTT.

This chain connects TRBV28 to TRBJ1-2; TRBD1 matches 7 bases. There are 13 residues in the CDR3. With 6 bases clipped from V and 2 bases from J, the junction kept 3 bases outside the gene matches. Germline V gene data show CDR1 as MDHEN and CDR2 as SYDVKM. CDR3 sequence reads: CASRVDRNYGYTF. As DNA, the CDR3 is TGTGCCAGCAGGGTGGACAGGAACTATGGCTACACCTTC.

J is TRBJ2-7 and V is TRBV5-1, with 7 bases fitting TRBD1. V was clipped by 4 bases and J by 3 bases; unmatched bases: 7. The germline V gene has CDR1 SGHRS and CDR2 YFSETQ. CDR3 length equals 14 residues. The DNA for the CDR3 is TGCGCCAGCAGCGTGGCCCGGGACAGCTACGAGCAGTACTTC. Protein product: CASSVARDSYEQYF.